This is a list of T cell receptor beta chains from one sample in a study of radiation and T cells in renal cell carcinoma. TCRdb's copy holds only in-frame clones and misses some; the assay was immunoSEQ multiplex PCR. The sample includes approximately 120,000 clones, approximately 82% seen only once; the top ten take less than 3.5%. The sequencing here drew on blood, taken from a patient whose treatment included radiotherapy and nephrectomy. All receptors come from a woman aged 55 to 70 with renal cell carcinoma. The CDR3 runs from the conserved cysteine through the conserved F or W. Each record gives: J gene, D gene, V gene, clone size, CDR3 protein, CDR3 DNA. A D gene is named only where the DNA matches it firmly. Size values are once, few and many counts, or a class for expanded clones, and some rows have none.

TRBJ2-5 | TRBD1 | TRBV10-3 | - | CAAGEQGMAETQYF | TGTGCCGCCGGAGAACAGGGGATGGCGGAGACCCAGTACTTC
TRBJ1-1 | - | TRBV18 | few | CASSANPGDTEAFF | TGTGCCAGCTCAGCGAACCCAGGGGACACTGAAGCTTTCTTT
TRBJ2-7 | TRBD2 | TRBV18 | once | CASSPEGRAEQYF | TGTGCCAGCTCACCAGAGGGGAGGGCCGAGCAGTACTTC
TRBJ2-7 | - | TRBV28 | - | CASSINWDEQYF | TGTGCCAGCAGCATTAACTGGGACGAGCAGTACTTC
TRBJ1-1 | - | TRBV5-1 | once | CASTDMRTNTEAFF | TGCGCCAGCACCGACATGAGGACGAACACTGAAGCTTTCTTT
TRBJ2-7 | - | TRBV6-5 | - | CASSSGTVPYEQYF | TGTGCCAGCAGTTCCGGGACGGTACCCTACGAGCAGTACTTC
TRBJ2-5 | - | TRBV28 | - | CASGLRGSSGTQYF | TGTGCCAGCGGCTTACGGGGCTCATCAGGGACCCAGTACTTC
TRBJ1-1 | - | TRBV9 | - | CASSVGSAGKEAFF | TGTGCCAGCAGCGTAGGATCAGCGGGCAAGGAAGCTTTCTTT
TRBJ1-2 | TRBD1 | TRBV18 | - | CASSPTGQVFYGYTF | TGTGCCAGCTCGCCGACCGGACAGGTTTTCTATGGCTACACCTTC
TRBJ1-2 | TRBD1 | TRBV4-1 | - | CASSPPGQTLNYGYTF | TGCGCCAGCAGCCCGCCGGGACAGACTCTTAACTATGGCTACACCTTC
TRBJ2-7 | - | TRBV7-9 | once | CASSRGTAYEQYF | TGTGCCAGCAGCCGTGGGACGGCCTACGAGCAGTACTTC
TRBJ1-1 | - | TRBV5-1 | - | CASSLDKGIDTEAFF | TGCGCCAGCAGCTTGGACAAGGGGATTGACACTGAAGCTTTCTTT
TRBJ2-1 | - | TRBV7-3 | - | CASSPGGRQNNEQFF | TGTGCCAGCAGCCCTGGAGGGCGACAAAACAATGAGCAGTTCTTC
TRBJ2-3 | TRBD2 | TRBV5-1 | - | CASSLGLAGLADTQYF | TGCGCCAGCAGCTTGGGACTAGCGGGACTAGCAGATACGCAGTATTTT
TRBJ1-2 | - | TRBV20-1 | - | CSASLVNGYTF | TGCAGTGCTAGTTTAGTGAATGGCTACACCTTC
TRBJ2-7 | - | TRBV11-2 | - | CASSLRGLYEQYF | TGTGCCAGCAGCTTACGCGGGCTCTACGAGCAGTACTTC
TRBJ1-1 | TRBD1 | TRBV28 | - | CASIESGTGHYTEAFF | TGTGCCAGCATCGAATCCGGGACAGGGCATTACACTGAAGCTTTCTTT
TRBJ2-1 | - | TRBV30 | - | CAWSERGEEQFF | TGTGCCTGGAGTGAAAGGGGGGAGGAGCAGTTCTTC
TRBJ2-3 | - | TRBV30 | once | CAWSVGTDTQYF | TGTGCCTGGAGTGTCGGCACAGATACGCAGTATTTT
TRBJ1-2 | - | TRBV9 | once | CASSKDRGVYGYTF | TGTGCCAGCAGCAAAGACCGCGGTGTCTATGGCTACACCTTC
TRBJ1-2 | - | TRBV1 | - | CTSSRGVVRKTYGYTF | TGCACCAGCAGCAGGGGCGTTGTGCGAAAGACCTATGGCTACACCTTC
TRBJ1-4 | TRBD1 | TRBV5-5 | - | CASSLAGQPYEKLFF | TGTGCCAGCAGCCTTGCGGGACAGCCCTATGAAAAACTGTTTTTT
TRBJ2-1 | TRBD2 | TRBV5-1 | - | CASGRTSGGYNEQFF | TGCGCCAGCGGCAGGACTAGCGGGGGCTACAATGAGCAGTTCTTC
TRBJ2-2 | TRBD1 | TRBV7-2 | - | CASSPGGSNTGELFF | TGTGCCAGCAGCCCAGGGGGTTCGAACACCGGGGAGCTGTTTTTT
TRBJ1-2 | TRBD1 | TRBV19 | - | CASTTRDRTQGYGYTF | TGTGCCAGTACCACCAGGGACAGGACCCAAGGCTATGGCTACACCTTC
TRBJ1-2 | - | TRBV20-1 | - | CSASTRGYTF | TGCAGTGCTAGTACCCGTGGCTACACCTTC
TRBJ2-3 | - | TRBV2 | - | CASSEGDTQYF | TGTGCCAGCAGTGAGGGCGATACGCAGTATTTT
TRBJ1-2 | TRBD1 | TRBV19 | - | CASSGTGSYGYTF | TGTGCCAGTAGCGGGACAGGGTCCTATGGCTACACCTTC
TRBJ2-5 | TRBD1 | TRBV4-1 | - | CASSQGSRTGRLTQYF | TGCGCCAGCAGCCAAGGAAGTAGGACAGGGCGCTTGACCCAGTACTTC
TRBJ2-5 | - | TRBV6-5 | - | CASSPPGQKRETQYF | TGTGCCAGCAGTCCGCCGGGGCAAAAGCGGGAGACCCAGTACTTC
TRBJ1-2 | TRBD1 | TRBV4-1 | - | CASSQEDRANYGYTF | TGCGCCAGCAGCCAAGAAGACAGGGCGAACTATGGCTACACCTTC
TRBJ2-5 | - | TRBV7-8 | - | CASSSQTETQYF | TGTGCCAGCAGCTCCCAGACGGAGACCCAGTACTTC
TRBJ1-2 | - | TRBV2 | - | CASSRTRHTF | TGTGCCAGCAGCAGGACCCGCCACACCTTC
TRBJ1-1 | TRBD1 | TRBV2 | few | CASGPGQLTEAFF | TGTGCCAGCGGCCCGGGACAGTTGACTGAAGCTTTCTTT
TRBJ2-3 | TRBD1 | TRBV27 | once | CASYLRDRGPSTDTQYF | TGTGCCAGCTACTTGAGGGACAGGGGGCCCTCCACAGATACGCAGTATTTT
TRBJ2-5 | TRBD1 | TRBV7-2 | - | CASSWKTGGKETQYF | TGTGCCAGCAGCTGGAAGACAGGGGGCAAAGAGACCCAGTACTTC
TRBJ1-1 | TRBD1 | TRBV5-1 | - | CASSFLQGSKDTEAFF | TGCGCCAGCAGCTTCTTACAGGGGTCTAAAGACACTGAAGCTTTCTTT
TRBJ1-5 | - | TRBV7-2 | few | CASSLASWYNQPQHF | TGTGCCAGCAGCTTAGCGTCCTGGTACAATCAGCCCCAGCATTTT
TRBJ2-2 | TRBD2 | TRBV19 | - | CASRLAGGSGELFF | TGTGCCAGTAGACTAGCGGGAGGGTCCGGGGAGCTGTTTTTT
TRBJ1-2 | - | TRBV10-1 | - | CASSKDRSYGYTF | TGCGCCAGCAGTAAAGACAGGAGCTATGGCTACACCTTC
TRBJ1-5 | - | TRBV7-8 | - | CASSLDNWAYSNQPQHF | TGTGCCAGCAGCTTAGATAACTGGGCTTATAGCAATCAGCCCCAGCATTTT
TRBJ2-7 | - | TRBV5-1 | - | CASSLMSGRTAYEQYF | TGCGCCAGCAGCTTGATGTCGGGGAGGACCGCCTACGAGCAGTACTTC
TRBJ1-3 | TRBD1 | TRBV30 | once | CAWSGGQGPDTIYF | TGTGCCTGGAGTGGAGGACAGGGGCCCGACACCATATATTTT
TRBJ2-5 | - | TRBV9 | - | CASSGGDFQETQYF | TGTGCCAGCAGCGGAGGAGACTTCCAAGAGACCCAGTACTTC
TRBJ1-2 | - | TRBV19 | - | CASSIDLPGGRVYGYTF | TGTGCCAGTAGTATAGATCTTCCGGGCGGTAGGGTCTATGGCTACACCTTC
TRBJ2-2 | - | TRBV6-5 | - | CASRPTSNTGELFF | TGTGCCAGCCGACCTACTTCGAACACCGGGGAGCTGTTTTTT
TRBJ2-5 | - | TRBV19 | - | CASSAGRQETQYF | TGTGCCAGTAGTGCTGGCAGACAAGAGACCCAGTACTTC
TRBJ2-7 | TRBD1 | TRBV10-3 | - | CAISDSTSGTGHSYEQYF | TGTGCCATCAGTGATTCGACCTCCGGGACAGGGCACTCCTACGAGCAGTACTTC
TRBJ2-1 | - | TRBV7-9 | - | CASSPRDHNEQFF | TGTGCCAGCAGCCCCCGGGACCACAATGAGCAGTTCTTC
TRBJ1-5 | - | TRBV19 | - | CASSGSLINRVGGNQPQHF | TGTGCCAGTAGTGGAAGCTTAATAAACAGGGTCGGGGGCAATCAGCCCCAGCATTTT
TRBJ2-3 | - | TRBV5-1 | - | CASSSQHRDTQYF | TGCGCCAGCAGCTCCCAGCACAGAGATACGCAGTATTTT
TRBJ2-3 | - | TRBV5-1 | - | CASSLGRPSTDTQYF | TGCGCCAGCAGCTTGGGGCGACCCTCCACAGATACGCAGTATTTT
TRBJ2-3 | - | TRBV11-2 | - | CASSLGRASDTQYF | TGTGCCAGCAGCTTAGGCAGGGCTTCGGATACGCAGTATTTT
TRBJ1-5 | TRBD1 | TRBV6-1 | - | CASRDRGRSNQPQHF | TGTGCCAGCCGGGACAGGGGGAGAAGCAATCAGCCCCAGCATTTT
TRBJ2-7 | TRBD1 | TRBV5-5 | - | CASRFRDSGSYEQYF | TGTGCCAGCAGATTCAGGGACAGTGGCTCCTACGAGCAGTACTTC
TRBJ2-3 | TRBD1 | TRBV19 | - | CASIAPPHSTDREAADTQYF | TGTGCCAGTATAGCCCCCCCCCACTCGACGGACAGGGAGGCCGCAGATACGCAGTATTTT
TRBJ2-1 | - | TRBV6-5 | - | CASSYSDRRYEQFF | TGTGCCAGCAGTTACTCCGACAGGCGTTATGAGCAGTTCTTC
TRBJ2-5 | - | TRBV28 | few | CASSFRGRETQYF | TGTGCCAGCAGTTTTAGGGGACGGGAGACCCAGTACTTC
TRBJ1-5 | - | TRBV2 | few | CASTSDSNQPQHF | TGTGCCAGCACTTCCGATAGCAATCAGCCCCAGCATTTT
TRBJ2-7 | - | TRBV19 | - | CASSIGQGSYEQYF | TGTGCCAGTAGTATCGGCCAGGGGTCCTACGAGCAGTACTTC